This paragraph reports one TCR beta chain. The antigen remains unidentified. The assay was immunoSEQ multiplex PCR, and TCRdb's table has in-frame clones only and misses some. The profile shows 65,000 to 85,000 clones, about 80% of them singletons. This sample is drawn from a study of vaccination effects on CD4 cells after COVID-19. Study-level findings and limits: Among infection- and vaccine-induced clones, marked clonal contraction occurred late after vaccination.

The CDR3 contains 17 residues. V gave up 4 bases and J gave up 2 bases; unmatched junction bases: 8. CDR1 is SGHNT and CDR2 is YYREEE in the germline V gene (reference sequence). Under the ViraFEST assay, PBMC were stimulated with viral peptide pools so that antigen-specific CD4+ T cells expanded. Sequencing was performed afterwards. Isolating CD4+ T cells followed around nine days of culture. Each vaccine recipient was nucleocapsid antibody negative and had no prior SARS-CoV-2 infection. Wells each received over 1.5 million PBMC, cultured with around 9.3 IU/ml IL-2 and about 10 ug/ml peptides. This sample comprised CD4+ T cells from PBMCs cultured with SARS-CoV-2 spike peptides, obtained before COVID-19 vaccination. The sequence was collected from a human donor who received a COVID-19 vaccine. V usage is TRBV5-4 and J usage is TRBJ2-1; 11 bases fit TRBD2. The CDR3 bases are TGTGCCAGCAGCCCCCGTAGCGGGGGGGAAACCTACAATGAGCAGTTCTTC. Residues: CASSPRSGGETYNEQFF. The variable domain in full, with the rest retrieved from reference TRBV5-4 and TRBJ2-1, is ETGVTQSPTHLIKTRGQQVTLRCSSQSGHNTVSWYQQALGQGPQFIFQYYREEENGRGNFPPRFSGLQFPNYSSELNVNALELDDSALYLCASSPRSGGETYNEQFFGPGTRLTVL.